This T cell receptor (beta chain) was identified in a study of blood T cell repertoires in COVID-19. About the research overall: The United States, Italy and Spain were the sources of the acute and convalescent COVID-19 samples.

Enrolled through a virtual design, the participants were between about 18 and 100 years of age and came from around 25 US areas. Cohort assignment relied on participant-reported clinical history. Per the authors' pipeline: Cell counts per sample came from amplifying reference gene primers. TCRdb's copy holds only in-frame clones and misses some; the assay was immunoSEQ multiplex PCR. V and J calls and clone size are copied from that table; D and trimming were computed from the DNA. The table includes under 300,000 clones, roughly 86% detected once. There are 14 residues in the CDR3. Trimming removed 6 bases at V and 0 bases at J, with 11 bases between. CDR1 is MNHEY and CDR2 is SVGAGI in the germline V gene.

This TCR was recovered from a woman in her 40s with acute COVID-19. Sequenced input: PBMCs or T cells enriched from blood (not recorded which). The gene calls are TRBV6-5 and TRBJ1-1; D possibly corresponds to TRBD1 (5 bases). CDR3 sequence reads: CASSLGHMNTEAFF. The DNA for the CDR3 is TGTGCCAGCAGCTTAGGACACATGAACACTGAAGCTTTCTTT.